A selection of T cell receptor beta chains follows, all from one sample in a study of T cells after yellow fever vaccination. TCRdb reanalysed the 5' RACE reads using MiXCR and keeps one entry per CDR3 protein. The sample lists 450,000 to 600,000 distinct CDR3 sequences; approximately 16% were seen once. Material: PBMCs, obtained 4 to 5 days after the first yellow fever vaccination. The receptor source for this set is a man between 18 and 29 years old who received the YFV17D yellow fever vaccine. The CDR3 runs from the conserved cysteine through the conserved F or W. A D gene is named only where the DNA matches it firmly. Expanded clones are given a class, and other clones once, few, many or no size at all.

D gene: -
clone size: few
CDR3 length: 13
J gene: TRBJ1-4
V gene: TRBV5-1
CDR3 DNA: TGCGCCAGCAGCCCGCGGCGTAATGAAAAACTGTTTTTT
CDR3 protein: CASSPRRNEKLFF

D gene: -
clone size: -
CDR3 length: 14
J gene: TRBJ1-4
V gene: TRBV19
CDR3 DNA: TGTGCCAGTAGCGGACTGGCAACTAATGAAAAACTGTTTTTT
CDR3 protein: CASSGLATNEKLFF

D gene: TRBD1
clone size: -
CDR3 length: 13
J gene: TRBJ1-5
V gene: TRBV10-3
CDR3 DNA: TGTGCCATCAGTTCAGGGGGCGGTCAGCCCCAGCATTTT
CDR3 protein: CAISSGGGQPQHF

D gene: -
clone size: -
CDR3 length: 13
J gene: TRBJ2-7
V gene: TRBV11-2
CDR3 DNA: TGTGCCAGCAGCTTAGGAAATACATACGAGCAGTACTTC
CDR3 protein: CASSLGNTYEQYF

D gene: -
clone size: -
CDR3 length: 15
J gene: TRBJ2-7
V gene: TRBV5-4
CDR3 DNA: TGTGCCAGCAGCGCCGGCCTTGGGGTCTCCTACGAGCAGTACTTC
CDR3 protein: CASSAGLGVSYEQYF

D gene: TRBD2
clone size: many
CDR3 length: 17
J gene: TRBJ2-3
V gene: TRBV9
CDR3 DNA: TGTGCCAGCAGCGTTTTGCGGGGGGGCAGAAGCACAGATACGCAGTATTTT
CDR3 protein: CASSVLRGGRSTDTQYF

D gene: TRBD1
clone size: -
CDR3 length: 15
J gene: TRBJ2-4
V gene: TRBV28
CDR3 DNA: TGTGCCAGCGGGGAACAGGGGGCTTCCAAAAACATTCAGTACTTC
CDR3 protein: CASGEQGASKNIQYF

D gene: -
clone size: few
CDR3 length: 16
J gene: TRBJ2-7
V gene: TRBV12-3/TRBV12-4
CDR3 DNA: TGTGCCAGCAGTTTAGCAGGACTGGGACTGACCTACGAGCAGTACTTC
CDR3 protein: CASSLAGLGLTYEQYF

D gene: -
clone size: few
CDR3 length: 12
J gene: TRBJ1-4
V gene: TRBV10-3
CDR3 DNA: TGTGCCATCAGTTACAGCGGACAGCAACTGTTTTTT
CDR3 protein: CAISYSGQQLFF

D gene: -
clone size: -
CDR3 length: 15
J gene: TRBJ2-1
V gene: TRBV7-3
CDR3 DNA: TGTGCCAGCAGCTACACAGGGACGGGGAGCGATGAGCAGTTCTTC
CDR3 protein: CASSYTGTGSDEQFF

D gene: -
clone size: -
CDR3 length: 14
J gene: TRBJ1-3
V gene: TRBV4-2
CDR3 DNA: TGTGCCAGCAGCGTACCAGGTCCTGGAAACACCATATATTTT
CDR3 protein: CASSVPGPGNTIYF

D gene: -
clone size: few
CDR3 length: 16
J gene: TRBJ1-4
V gene: TRBV6-1
CDR3 DNA: TGTGCCAGCAAGGGTAGGGGGGCCGTCGGGTATGAAAAACTGTTTTTT
CDR3 protein: CASKGRGAVGYEKLFF

D gene: -
clone size: -
CDR3 length: 15
J gene: TRBJ1-1
V gene: TRBV3-1
CDR3 DNA: TGTGCCAGCAGCCAAGAAGACAGGTTGAACACTGAAGCTTTCTTT
CDR3 protein: CASSQEDRLNTEAFF

D gene: -
clone size: -
CDR3 length: 15
J gene: TRBJ2-5
V gene: TRBV20-1
CDR3 DNA: TGCAGTGCTAGGGGGTCCCCTGAGGGCCAAGAGACCCAGTACTTC
CDR3 protein: CSARGSPEGQETQYF

D gene: -
clone size: -
CDR3 length: 15
J gene: TRBJ2-1
V gene: TRBV19
CDR3 DNA: TGTGCCAGTAGTATAGTTAAACGGGACCCTGGGGAGCAGTTCTTC
CDR3 protein: CASSIVKRDPGEQFF

D gene: -
clone size: -
CDR3 length: 11
J gene: TRBJ2-7
V gene: TRBV12-3/TRBV12-4
CDR3 DNA: TGTGCCAGCAGTTTACTGGGGGAGCAGTACTTC
CDR3 protein: CASSLLGEQYF

D gene: TRBD1
clone size: few
CDR3 length: 16
J gene: TRBJ2-5
V gene: TRBV5-4
CDR3 DNA: TGTGCCAGCAGCCCTTCAGGGGGCGAGCTGAGGGAGACCCAGTACTTC
CDR3 protein: CASSPSGGELRETQYF

D gene: TRBD2
clone size: many
CDR3 length: 16
J gene: TRBJ2-1
V gene: TRBV11-3
CDR3 DNA: TGTGCCAGCAGCTTAGGGACTAGCGGGGGGGCCAATGAGCAGTTCTTC
CDR3 protein: CASSLGTSGGANEQFF

D gene: TRBD1
clone size: -
CDR3 length: 14
J gene: TRBJ1-5
V gene: TRBV20-1
CDR3 DNA: TGCAGTGGTGGGATGGGACAGGGGGGTCAGCCCCAGCATTTT
CDR3 protein: CSGGMGQGGQPQHF

D gene: TRBD1
clone size: -
CDR3 length: 10
J gene: TRBJ1-2
V gene: TRBV29-1
CDR3 DNA: TGCAGCGCCGGGACAGGGGGCTACACCTTC
CDR3 protein: CSAGTGGYTF

D gene: -
clone size: -
CDR3 length: 15
J gene: TRBJ2-5
V gene: TRBV6-2/TRBV6-3
CDR3 DNA: TGTGCCAGCAGTCCTACCGACGTTCTTGGAGAGACCCAGTACTTC
CDR3 protein: CASSPTDVLGETQYF

D gene: TRBD1
clone size: few
CDR3 length: 13
J gene: TRBJ2-7
V gene: TRBV30
CDR3 DNA: TGTGCCTGGAGTCCGGGACAGGCCTACGAGCAGTACTTC
CDR3 protein: CAWSPGQAYEQYF

D gene: TRBD1
clone size: few
CDR3 length: 16
J gene: TRBJ1-4
V gene: TRBV7-8
CDR3 DNA: TGTGCCAGCAGCTTAAGGACAGGGCCAACTAATGAAAAACTGTTTTTT
CDR3 protein: CASSLRTGPTNEKLFF

D gene: -
clone size: many
CDR3 length: 19
J gene: TRBJ2-2
V gene: TRBV5-1
CDR3 DNA: TGCGCCAGCAGCTTGGCCGCTAGGGTAACCATCGCGAACACCGGGGAGCTGTTTTTT
CDR3 protein: CASSLAARVTIANTGELFF

D gene: -
clone size: few
CDR3 length: 15
J gene: TRBJ1-1
V gene: TRBV5-1
CDR3 DNA: TGCGCCAGCAGCGGACGGGGGGCGGGGAACACTGAAGCTTTCTTT
CDR3 protein: CASSGRGAGNTEAFF

D gene: TRBD2
clone size: few
CDR3 length: 15
J gene: TRBJ2-1
V gene: TRBV6-5
CDR3 DNA: TGTGCCAGCAGTTTCGGGGGGGGCCCTTACAATGAGCAGTTCTTC
CDR3 protein: CASSFGGGPYNEQFF

D gene: -
clone size: few
CDR3 length: 14
J gene: TRBJ2-1
V gene: TRBV7-2
CDR3 DNA: TGTGCCAGCAGCTTAGTAGGTAGAATGGATGAGCAGTTCTTC
CDR3 protein: CASSLVGRMDEQFF

D gene: -
clone size: -
CDR3 length: 11
J gene: TRBJ1-2
V gene: TRBV30
CDR3 DNA: TGTGCCTGGGTAACAGGAGGGGGCTACACCTTC
CDR3 protein: CAWVTGGGYTF

D gene: TRBD1
clone size: many
CDR3 length: 16
J gene: TRBJ1-1
V gene: TRBV5-5
CDR3 DNA: TGTGCCAGCAGCTTGGATTGGGGACAGGTGAACACTGAAGCTTTCTTT
CDR3 protein: CASSLDWGQVNTEAFF

D gene: -
clone size: -
CDR3 length: 15
J gene: TRBJ2-7
V gene: TRBV7-2
CDR3 DNA: TGTGCCAGCAGCTCCCCCCCGGGGGGCTGGCACGAGCAGTACTTC
CDR3 protein: CASSSPPGGWHEQYF

D gene: TRBD2
clone size: few
CDR3 length: 18
J gene: TRBJ2-1
V gene: TRBV11-2
CDR3 DNA: TGTGCCAGCAGCTTCTCTAGCGGGGAATGGTTGGGGTACAATGAGCAGTTCTTC
CDR3 protein: CASSFSSGEWLGYNEQFF

D gene: TRBD1
clone size: -
CDR3 length: 14
J gene: TRBJ1-2
V gene: TRBV4-3
CDR3 DNA: TGCGCCAGCAGCCAAGTTGACAGGGAAGCGGGCTACACCTTC
CDR3 protein: CASSQVDREAGYTF